The 19 T cell receptor beta chains below come from one sample, sequenced in a study of blood T cell repertoires in COVID-19. Profiled with immunoSEQ multiplex PCR; TCRdb holds only in-frame clones, not every one. The table shows some 58,000 clones, with over 75% occurring only once. The specimen was peripheral blood. The receptors come from a man aged 45-65 years with active COVID-19.

This chain connects TRBV9 to TRBJ2-3; D uncertain. The V gene's germline CDR1 is SGDLS and CDR2 YYNGEE. The CDR3 runs to 16 residues. Trimming pared 4 bases from V and 2 bases from J, leaving 17 bases between. CDR3 in amino acids: CASSSVLVPSTDTQYF. CDR3 nucleotide sequence: TGTGCCAGCAGCTCCGTACTGGTTCCCTCCACAGATACGCAGTATTTT.

CDR3 protein: CASSPGTSGNEQFF. In DNA, the CDR3 is TGTGCCAGCAGCCCGGGGACTAGCGGCAATGAGCAGTTCTTC. The chain is built from TRBV7-3 and TRBJ2-1, with 11 bases aligning to TRBD2. Germline V CDR1 and CDR2: SGHTA, FQGTGA. Trimming cost V 5 bases and J 6 bases; bases outside gene matches: 3. The CDR3 spans 14 residues.

The chain employs TRBV15 and TRBJ2-7, with 11 bases lining up with TRBD1. Germline loops: CDR1 LNHNV, CDR2 YYDKDF (reference sequence). This CDR3 contains 15 residues. Unmatched junction bases numbered 5, after V lost 4 bases and J lost 3 bases. Here the CDR3 DNA reads TGTGCCACCAGCACCGGACAGGGGGCACTCTACGAGCAGTACTTC. This codes for CATSTGQGALYEQYF.

The chain uses TRBV2 and TRBJ2-3, with 9 bases that match TRBD2. With V trimmed by 1 base and J by 0 bases, 2 bases remained unmatched. CDR3 length: 16 amino acids. Germline V gene data show CDR1 as SNHLY and CDR2 as FYNNEI. CDR3 bases: TGTGCCAGCAGTGAAGGACTAGCGGCTAGCACAGATACGCAGTATTTT. It specifies CASSEGLAASTDTQYF.

The chain has TRBV28 and TRBJ1-4, with D unclear. There are 13 residues in the CDR3. V was cut by 6 bases and J by 8 bases, with 13 bases left in between. The germline CDR1 and CDR2 sequences are MDHEN and SYDVKM. Here the CDR3 reads CASRRPMKEKLFF. CDR3 nucleotide sequence: TGTGCCAGCAGGAGGCCCATGAAAGAAAAACTGTTTTTT.

J is TRBJ1-1 and V is TRBV27; no reliable D call. Germline V gene sequence: CDR1 MNHEY, CDR2 SMNVEV (reference sequence). CDR3 length equals 15 residues. Trimming removed 2 bases from V and 7 bases from J, with 17 bases in between. The CDR3 spells CASSLPTTPPGEAFF. The CDR3 DNA is TGTGCCAGCAGTTTACCGACGACCCCCCCAGGTGAAGCTTTCTTT.

The chain joins TRBV24-1 to TRBJ2-5, with TRBD2 matching over 11 bases. Trimming at V came to 7 bases and at J to 5 bases, leaving 11 bases not matched to a gene. The CDR3 loop spans 16 amino acids. CDR1 KGHDR and CDR2 SFDVKD come from the germline V gene. The CDR3 sequence is CATSGKLAGVGETQYF. The CDR3 region has the DNA TGTGCCACCAGCGGGAAACTAGCGGGAGTAGGGGAGACCCAGTACTTC.

Comments on this clone: The junction departs from germline at one end; a sequencing error may be responsible. The DNA of the CDR3 is TGTGCCAGCAGCTCGAATAGACTGGCGAAGACCGGGGAGCTGTTTTTT. This gives the protein CASSSNRLAKTGELFF. The chain recombines TRBV7-2 with TRBJ2-2; no definite D call. The length of the CDR3 is 16 residues. Germline loops: CDR1 SGHTA, CDR2 FQGNSA.

The rearrangement uses TRBV5-6 and TRBJ2-7; 9 bases map to TRBD1. The germline V gene has CDR1 SGHDT and CDR2 YYEEEE. The V segment lost 0 bases and the J segment 4 bases; nucleotides outside the gene matches: 5. This CDR3 comprises 15 residues. The CDR3 protein is CASSLAGQGGYEQYF. The DNA of the CDR3 is TGTGCCAGCAGCTTGGCGGGACAGGGCGGGTACGAGCAGTACTTC.

J is TRBJ2-3 and V is TRBV5-1; TRBD1 is a possible D gene (7 bases). CDR1 SGHRS and CDR2 YFSETQ come from the germline V gene. The CDR3 extends over 15 amino acids. V gave up 4 bases and J gave up 3 bases, with 15 bases separating them. The CDR3: CASSIQGGRTDTQYF. For the CDR3, the DNA is TGCGCCAGCAGCATCCAGGGGGGACGGACAGATACGCAGTATTTT.

This chain links TRBV7-9 with TRBJ2-7; 7 nucleotides agree with TRBD2. CDR3 length: 15 amino acids. The germline gives CDR1 SEHNR, CDR2 FQNEAQ (reference sequence). V shed 5 bases, J shed 13 bases, and the junction held 20 bases outside the gene matches. CDR3 loop: CASSHPGSGISFLYF. The CDR3 DNA follows: TGTGCCAGCAGCCACCCCGGGAGCGGGATCTCGTTCCTTTACTTC.

The V and J genes are TRBV6-6 and TRBJ1-1; D is unresolved. V gave up 6 bases and J gave up 8 bases, with 10 bases separating them. Germline values: CDR1 MNHNY, CDR2 SVGAGI (reference sequence). The CDR3 consists of 11 residues. This CDR3 is CASRTSQEAFF. The CDR3 DNA sequence: TGTGCCAGCAGAACCTCACAGGAAGCTTTCTTT.

The chain is built from TRBV7-9 and TRBJ2-3, with 8 bases identical to TRBD1. The germline CDR1 and CDR2 sequences are SEHNR and FQNEAQ (reference sequence). V shed 6 bases, J shed 5 bases, and the junction held 7 bases outside the gene matches. The CDR3 is made up of 14 amino acids. The CDR3 nucleotides read TGTGCCAGCAGATCGGACAGGGCTGGAGATACGCAGTATTTT. Its translation: CASRSDRAGDTQYF. Full variable domain (rest looked up from reference TRBV7-9 and TRBJ2-3): DTGVSQNPRHKITKRGQNVTFRCDPISEHNRLYWYRQTLGQGPEFLTYFQNEAQLEKSRLLSDRFSAERPKGSFSTLEIQRTEQGDSAMYLCASRSDRAGDTQYFGPGTRLTVL.

This clone was observed once. This chain connects TRBV18 to TRBJ1-3, with TRBD1 identical over 7 bases. This CDR3 has 14 amino acids. V was pared by 4 bases and J by 2 bases, with 2 bases of the junction left unmatched. Germline CDR1 KGHSH, CDR2 LQKENI. CDR3 DNA: TGTGCCAGCTCACTTGACAGGGCTGGAAACACCATATATTTT. Its translation: CASSLDRAGNTIYF.

The chain combines TRBV7-2 with TRBJ1-3; 7 bases are shared with TRBD1. The ends lost 2 bases at V and 5 bases at J; junction bases unmatched: 15. The CDR3 has 18 amino acids. The V gene's germline CDR1 is SGHTA and CDR2 FQGNSA. The CDR3 sequence is CASSLMDFKDRNRNTIYF. The CDR3 nucleotides are TGTGCCAGCAGCTTAATGGACTTTAAGGACAGGAATCGAAACACCATATATTTT.

This chain links TRBV5-8 with TRBJ1-5; perhaps TRBD1 as D (6 bases). Germline CDR1 and CDR2: SGHTS and YDEGEE. This CDR3 has 17 amino acids. V lost 5 bases and J lost 2, with 20 bases in between. CDR3 sequence: CASRAGTIPVGNQPQHF. CDR3 nucleotide sequence: TGTGCCAGCAGGGCCGGGACAATCCCCGTCGGCAATCAGCCCCAGCATTTT.

The CDR3 loop is CASSSGGLDSYNSPLHF. Here the CDR3 DNA reads TGTGCCAGCAGCTCAGGGGGCCTAGACTCCTATAATTCACCCCTCCACTTT. The chain uses TRBV28 and TRBJ1-6; 8 bases line up with TRBD1. The CDR3 contains 17 residues. The V gene's germline CDR1 is MDHEN and CDR2 SYDVKM. V lost 6 bases to trimming and J lost 0 bases; unmatched junction nucleotides: 7.

V and J are TRBV30 and TRBJ1-5; TRBD1 is a possible D gene (5 bases). The germline CDR1 and CDR2 sequences are GTSNPN and SVGIG (reference sequence). The V gene lost 2 bases and the J gene lost 5 bases, with 19 bases spanning the gap. The CDR3 has 16 residues. The DNA for the CDR3 is TGTGCCTGGAGTCCCCGGGGGGGAGGAGGGCATCAGCCCCAGCATTTT. Its translation: CAWSPRGGGGHQPQHF.

The V and J genes are TRBV7-9 and TRBJ1-2, with a weak D call TRBD1 (5 bases). This CDR3 is 13 amino acids long. Deletions cut 6 bases from V and 7 bases from J, with 15 bases between. Germline-derived CDR1 and CDR2 are SEHNR and FQNEAQ (reference sequence). The CDR3 reads CASRGGRGGGYTF. CDR3 DNA sequence: TGTGCCAGCAGGGGAGGTAGGGGCGGTGGCTACACCTTC.